This T cell receptor beta chain derives from a study of response to subunit inactivated influenza vaccine (dated by TCRdb to 2017 to 2018). Study-wide context: Deep quantitative T cell receptor repertoire profiling was used in the study to track responses to a trivalent subunit inactivated influenza vaccine.

The sample holds a few counts of this clonotype. What antigen it recognizes has not been identified. Within one base of it there is no much larger clone, and no base qualities were kept. From cysteine to phenylalanine, the CDR3 is 15 amino acids long. This entry keeps only the CDR3 DNA: 45 bases, framed from base 1. The V end gives up 3 bases and the J end 4 bases, leaving 5 bases in the junction not matched to a gene. The library was obtained by RT-PCR. Sequencer: Illumina HiSeq 2500. TCRdb reran the public reads through fastp at Q25 and MiXCR, keeping productive beta chains. Each record represents a unique CDR3 protein, reported with the most common genes and DNA among its rows. The sample profile shows 300,000 to 350,000 distinct CDR3 sequences; just over 20% of them were found once. Roughly 10% of the sample comes from the top ten. The investigation overall reported the following: The authors proposed that each seasonal influenza vaccination may bring in only a limited number of new T cells.

The sample here was PBMCs from blood, taken 21 months after vaccination. The receptor comes from a man in his fifties or sixties who received an inactivated influenza vaccine. Donor details come from another sample of the same person, matched by shared clones. The sequence joins TRBV12-3 or TRBV12-4 to TRBJ1-5, with 8 bases aligning to TRBD1. For the CDR3, the sequence is CASSLDRAGNQPQHF. The nucleotide sequence reads as follows: TGTGCCAGCAGTTTGGACAGGGCAGGAAATCAGCCCCAGCATTTT.